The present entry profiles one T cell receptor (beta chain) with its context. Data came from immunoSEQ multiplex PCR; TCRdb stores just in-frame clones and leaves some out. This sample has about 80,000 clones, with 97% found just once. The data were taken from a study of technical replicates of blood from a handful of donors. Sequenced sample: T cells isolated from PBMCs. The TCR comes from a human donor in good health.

Here the CDR3 reads CSVPQVGSEGTEAFF. CDR3 nucleotide sequence: TGCAGCGTTCCCCAGGTTGGAAGCGAGGGCACTGAAGCTTTCTTT. The rearrangement joins TRBV29-1 to TRBJ1-1; D not certain. Germline V CDR1 and CDR2: SQVTM, ANQGSEA. The CDR3 loop spans 15 amino acids. Deletions cut 5 bases from V and 4 bases from J, with 20 bases between.